The present entry profiles one T cell receptor beta chain with its context. Antigen: not known. The data were taken from a study of shared clonotypes between healthy human individuals. Study-wide results and caveats: An anticipated effect of sequencing depth on clonotype sharing among donors was recognized. What naive subsets generally showed was a larger estimated richness than memory subsets showed.

Samples underwent the assay at deep level. The method was immunoSEQ multiplex PCR; TCRdb's version includes in-frame clones alone and lacks a portion of them. This sample yields 2 million to 2.5 million clones, of which 95% are seen a single time; around 0.13% belongs to the top ten. V trimming: 8 bases; J trimming: 1 base; junction bases outside the gene matches: 4. The CDR3 consists of 13 residues. The V gene's germline CDR1 is GTSNPN and CDR2 SVGIG (reference sequence). This sequence originates from a young man in good health. Sequencing used naive CD4+ T cells sorted from blood. The subset: CD45RA+ positively selected. The V and J genes are TRBV30 and TRBJ1-3; 8 bases match TRBD1. CDR3 sequence: CARRQGSGNTIYF. In DNA, the CDR3 is TGTGCCCGCCGACAGGGGTCTGGAAACACCATATATTTT.